One and the same sample provided the 5 T cell receptor beta chains below, sequenced in a study of vaccination effects on CD4 cells after COVID-19. The protocol was immunoSEQ multiplex PCR, while the TCRdb copy is restricted to in-frame clones and leaves out a portion. Of under 40,000 clones listed, 65% to 70% were seen once; the top ten hold over 4%. Cells that had been cultured for roughly ten days were the source of isolated CD4+ T cells. Antigens for these TCRs are unknown. The sample consisted of CD4+ T cells from PBMCs cultured without peptide, taken before COVID-19 vaccination. The receptors stem from a human donor who received a COVID-19 vaccine.

This chain joins TRBV28 and TRBJ2-2; 7 bases map to TRBD1. V gave up 6 bases and J gave up 5 bases; unmatched junction bases: 9. Germline assignment: CDR1 MDHEN and CDR2 SYDVKM. CDR3 length equals 15 residues. CDR3: CASRGARDRTGELFF. The DNA of the CDR3 is TGTGCCAGCAGAGGAGCCCGGGACAGAACCGGGGAGCTGTTTTTT.

The genes are TRBV5-1 and TRBJ1-6; 12 nucleotides line up with TRBD1. This CDR3 is built from 17 residues. The ends lost 4 bases at V and 9 bases at J; junction bases unmatched: 11. Germline V gene lookup returns CDR1 SGHRS and CDR2 YFSETQ. For the CDR3, the DNA is TGCGCCAGCAGCCTCGCAGTCTCGGGACAGGGGGCTTCACCCCTCCACTTT. This translates into CASSLAVSGQGASPLHF.

The rearrangement joins TRBV24-1 to TRBJ1-1; the D is unclear. This CDR3 has 14 amino acids. The V gene lost 4 bases and the J gene lost 0 bases, with 8 bases spanning the gap. The germline CDR1 and CDR2 sequences are KGHDR and SFDVKD. DNA for the CDR3: TGTGCCACCAGTGACGGAACGCTGAACACTGAAGCTTTCTTT. Its translation is CATSDGTLNTEAFF.

The chain links TRBV4-1 to TRBJ1-1, with 10 bases identical to TRBD1. The junction had 9 bases not matched to a gene; V was cut back by 7 bases and J by 1 base. Germline values: CDR1 MGHRA, CDR2 YSYEKL. The CDR3 sequence is 16 residues long. The CDR3 here is CASTYRTGGSNTEAFF. CDR3 sequence (DNA): TGCGCCAGCACGTACCGGACAGGGGGGTCGAACACTGAAGCTTTCTTT.

The chain recombines TRBV19 with TRBJ2-7, with 12 bases lining up with TRBD1. Germline V gene data show CDR1 as LNHDA and CDR2 as SQIVND (reference sequence). The CDR3 loop spans 15 amino acids. V was pared by 6 bases and J by 5 bases, with 8 bases of the junction left unmatched. The CDR3 reads CASRPTGTGGNEQYF. The DNA for the CDR3 is TGTGCCAGTAGGCCCACCGGGACAGGGGGCAACGAGCAGTACTTC.